This TCR beta chain was found in a study of cytomegalovirus exposure and HLA in healthy donors. Comment on this clone: Its antigen is currently unknown.

The donors were part of the validation cohort, which consisted of under 150 subjects and was separate from the first cohort of 666 subjects. Assay: immunoSEQ multiplex PCR; the TCRdb copy retains only in-frame clones and omits some. This sample has roughly 50,000 clones, with roughly nine tenths found just once. Study-level points and caveats: TCR beta chains numbering approximately 150 were designated cytomegalovirus-associated. The majority of TCR sequences were rare, yet some public TCRs appeared in many donors. Both high specificity and high sensitivity reportedly marked the classifier's diagnosis of cytomegalovirus status.

The receptor was derived from a woman aged 18-29 years in good health and CMV-seropositive. The sequenced sample was PBMCs.

Here the CDR3 reads CASSPFREVVYGYTF. Written as DNA, the CDR3 is TGTGCCAGCAGTCCCTTCCGGGAGGTGGTCTATGGCTACACCTTC. The chain links TRBV28 to TRBJ1-2, with unresolved D. The CDR3 consists of 15 residues. CDR1 and CDR2 (germline): MDHEN, SYDVKM. Trimming removed 5 bases at V and 4 bases at J, with 17 bases between.